Below, 14 T cell receptor beta chains from the same sample are listed, as sequenced in a study of blood T cell repertoires in COVID-19. Sequenced by immunoSEQ multiplex PCR; TCRdb stores in-frame clones only, minus some. Among fewer than 200,000 clones listed, 84% were seen once. The sample consisted of peripheral blood. Source of these receptors: a woman of 80 years or more with COVID-19, enrolled during active disease.

This clone was recorded a few times. The chain joins TRBV10-2 to TRBJ2-7; TRBD2 might be the D (6 bases). In germline, CDR1 is WSHSY, CDR2 SAAADI. V gave up 6 bases and J gave up 4 bases, with 10 bases separating them. The CDR3 is 12 amino acids. CDR3 region: CASSGGEYEQYF. The CDR3 coding sequence is TGCGCCAGCAGCGGAGGGGAATACGAGCAGTACTTC.

The chain combines TRBV3-1 (or the pseudogene TRBV3-2) with TRBJ2-3; 15 bases are shared with TRBD2. Germline-derived CDR1 and CDR2 are LGHDT and YNNKEL (reference sequence). The CDR3 sequence is 17 residues long. The ends lost 1 base at V and 5 bases at J; junction bases unmatched: 4. The CDR3 here is CASSQGTSGRALDTQYF. The CDR3 nucleotides read TGTGCCAGCAGCCAAGGGACTAGCGGGAGGGCCTTAGATACGCAGTATTTT.

The chain uses TRBV5-1 and TRBJ2-5, with D possibly matching TRBD1 (8 bases). The CDR3 has 16 residues. Germline-derived CDR1 and CDR2 are SGHRS and YFSETQ. V was trimmed by 2 bases and J by 5 bases, leaving 19 bases between them. CDR3 residues: CASSLGQGWREETQYF. In DNA, the CDR3 is TGCGCCAGCAGCTTAGGACAGGGATGGCGGGAGGAGACCCAGTACTTC.

This chain joins TRBV19 and TRBJ2-2; possible D gene TRBD1, 7 bases. Germline V lookup: CDR1 LNHDA, CDR2 SQIVND (reference sequence). Trimming pared 3 bases from V and 0 bases from J, leaving 14 bases between. The CDR3 is 17 residues long. CDR3 nucleotides: TGTGCCAGTAGTATGAGGAGGGGGCTCGCGAACACCGGGGAGCTGTTTTTT. Translating it yields CASSMRRGLANTGELFF.

The chain couples TRBV12-1 to TRBJ2-7; whether TRBD2, the table's D call, matches the DNA was not checked. TRBV12-1 is a known pseudogene. This CDR3 is 10 amino acids long. DNA for the CDR3: TGTGCCAGCAGTCTTTACGAGCAGTACTTC. This codes for CASSLYEQYF.

The J gene is TRBJ2-5, the V gene TRBV18; 15 bases map to TRBD2. Germline V gives CDR1 KGHSH, CDR2 LQKENI. The CDR3 covers 16 residues. V shed 5 bases and J 3 bases; nucleotides not matched to a gene: 4. CDR3 bases: TGTGCCAGCTCAGCAGGACTAGCGGGAGGGGAAGAGACCCAGTACTTC. Translation: CASSAGLAGGEETQYF.

The V gene is TRBV11-2, the J gene TRBJ2-7; 7 nucleotides align to TRBD1. V trimming: 1 base; J trimming: 0 bases; junction bases outside the gene matches: 6. The CDR3 spans 16 residues. Germline V gene sequence: CDR1 SGHAT, CDR2 FQNNGV. The CDR3 here is CASSLGYRGTSYEQYF. CDR3 sequence (DNA): TGTGCCAGCAGCTTAGGCTACAGGGGAACCTCCTACGAGCAGTACTTC.

This clone was detected only once. This chain connects TRBV5-4 to TRBJ2-7; TRBD2 agrees at 11 bases. Germline V gene lookup returns CDR1 SGHNT and CDR2 YYREEE (reference sequence). The CDR3 sequence is 14 residues long. The V segment lost 4 bases and the J segment 0 bases; nucleotides outside the gene matches: 0. CDR3 bases: TGTGCCAGCAGCGGGACTAGCGGCTCCTACGAGCAGTACTTC. As protein: CASSGTSGSYEQYF.

The rearrangement uses TRBV7-2 and TRBJ2-7; maybe TRBD2 (6 bases). Germline lookup yields CDR1 SGHTA and CDR2 FQGNSA. The CDR3 has 14 residues. V shed 1 base and J shed 6 bases, with 13 bases lying between them. The CDR3 sequence is CASSLDPGRSEQYF. CDR3 coding DNA: TGTGCCAGCAGCTTAGATCCAGGGAGGAGCGAGCAGTACTTC. The complete variable domain, with remaining parts taken from reference TRBV7-2 and TRBJ2-7, reads GAGVSQSPSNKVTEKGKDVELRCDPISGHTALYWYRQSLGQGLEFLIYFQGNSAPDKSGLPSDRFSAERTGGSVSTLTIQRTQQEDSAVYLCASSLDPGRSEQYFGPGTRLTVT.

The chain is built from TRBV3-1 (or the pseudogene TRBV3-2) and TRBJ2-7; perhaps TRBD1 as D (6 bases). CDR3 length: 16 amino acids. CDR1 and CDR2 from the germline V gene are LGHDT and YNNKEL (reference sequence). The V and J ends lost 1 base and 2 bases respectively, with 15 bases between them. The CDR3, as DNA: TGTGCCAGCAGCCAAGCCCGGCAGGGGTGGGCCTACGAGCAGTACTTC. It yields the protein CASSQARQGWAYEQYF.

This chain connects TRBV4-1 to TRBJ2-1; 9 bases are a match to TRBD2. The length of the CDR3 is 19 residues. Germline assignment: CDR1 MGHRA and CDR2 YSYEKL. V shed 0 bases and J 0 bases; nucleotides not matched to a gene: 9. In DNA, the CDR3 is TGCGCCAGCAGCCAAGATCCCCTAGCGGGGAGGGGCTCCTACAATGAGCAGTTCTTC. Its protein product is CASSQDPLAGRGSYNEQFF.

V is TRBV5-1 and J is TRBJ1-2; 7 bases map to TRBD1. The CDR3 loop spans 15 amino acids. In germline, CDR1 is SGHRS, CDR2 YFSETQ. V shed 3 bases and J 0 bases; nucleotides not matched to a gene: 5. The CDR3 nucleotides are TGCGCCAGCAGCTCAGGGACAGCAGCTAACTATGGCTACACCTTC. Translating gives CASSSGTAANYGYTF.

The genes are TRBV10-3 and TRBJ2-1; 10 positions agree with TRBD2. Trimming took 0 bases from V and 6 from J; bases not matched to a gene: 5. Germline CDR1 and CDR2: ENHRY and SYGVKD. This CDR3 comprises 16 residues. The CDR3 reads CAISESASGGFNEQFF. The CDR3 DNA sequence: TGTGCCATCAGTGAGTCTGCTAGCGGGGGCTTCAATGAGCAGTTCTTC.

This rearrangement joins TRBV7-3 to TRBJ2-3; a possible D gene is TRBD2 (6 bases). Germline V lookup: CDR1 SGHTA, CDR2 FQGTGA. This CDR3 has 15 residues. V lost 2 bases and J lost 2, with 11 bases in between. The CDR3, as DNA: TGTGCCAGCAGCTTAGGGGGGACGTTCACAGATACGCAGTATTTT. Its translation: CASSLGGTFTDTQYF.